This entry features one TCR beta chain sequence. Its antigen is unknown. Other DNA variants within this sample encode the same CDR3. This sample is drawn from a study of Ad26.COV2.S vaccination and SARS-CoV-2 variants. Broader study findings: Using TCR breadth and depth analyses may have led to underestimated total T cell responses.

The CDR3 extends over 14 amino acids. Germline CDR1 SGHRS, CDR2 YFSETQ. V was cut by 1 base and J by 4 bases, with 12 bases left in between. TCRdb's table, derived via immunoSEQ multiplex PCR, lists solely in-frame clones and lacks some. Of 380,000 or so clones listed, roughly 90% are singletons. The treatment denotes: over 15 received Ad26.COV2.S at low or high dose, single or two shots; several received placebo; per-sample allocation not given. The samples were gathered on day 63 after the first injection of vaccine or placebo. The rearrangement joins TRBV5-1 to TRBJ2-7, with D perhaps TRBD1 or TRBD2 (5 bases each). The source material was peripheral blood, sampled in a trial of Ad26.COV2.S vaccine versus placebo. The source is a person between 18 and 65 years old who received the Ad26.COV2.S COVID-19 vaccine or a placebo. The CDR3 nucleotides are TGCGCCAGCAGCTTGTCTGGGGGTAGTTACGAGCAGTACTTC. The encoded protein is CASSLSGGSYEQYF.